This record concerns one T cell receptor (beta chain) sequence. Its antigen is as yet unknown. V was pared by 7 bases and J by 9 bases, with 6 bases of the junction left unmatched. The germline CDR1 and CDR2 sequences are MNHEY and SMNVEV (reference sequence). The CDR3 runs 14 residues. Primers: 60 Vbeta forward and 13 Jbeta reverse. Libraries were prepared by immunoSEQ multiplex PCR; TCRdb keeps only in-frame clonotypes and omits some of them. The sample lists about 160,000 clones, 82% occurring once. These data belong to a study of cytomegalovirus exposure and HLA in healthy donors. General study findings and limits: Segments of the TCR beta V type were, in most cases, productive about 87% or about 30% of the time in an earlier analysis. The study reported that TCR beta sequences accurately predicted HLA-A and HLA-B alleles in most subjects. A later analysis linked a missense variant in DCLRE1C to the trimming of TCR beta V and J genes.

Sequencing was carried out using PBMCs. The chain links TRBV27 to TRBJ2-1, with 13 positions matching TRBD2. The clonotype comes from a male donor in good health and CMV-seropositive. CDR3 protein: CASTVLAGGSEQFF. CDR3 nucleotide sequence: TGTGCCAGCACCGTACTAGCGGGAGGGAGTGAGCAGTTCTTC.